This T cell receptor beta chain was retrieved from a study of cytomegalovirus exposure and HLA in healthy donors listed by TCRdb under 2017. Study-level background: An earlier analysis of some 600 of the donors reported around 280 Gb of sequence data and 117 million unique TCR beta sequences obtained from 150 million to 200 million T cells. Four or five DR-DQ haplotypes were treated as single units for association and clustering because of strong linkage in the cohort. Both class I and class II loci were covered by HLA typing, at four-digit resolution. Donor age, sex, ethnicity and CMV serostatus were compiled alongside the repertoire data. The study aimed to test whether signatures of past pathogen exposure could be identified by cataloging public T cell receptors. Among some 410 genotyped donors of the cohort, an average of approximately 250,000 unique TCR beta nucleotide sequences were sequenced per donor, roughly 18% of them non-productive. In addition to the first cohort of 500 to 850 subjects, a separate validation cohort of about 120 different subjects was used. The genetic ancestry cluster associated with self-reported Caucasian donors included about 84% of the roughly 410 genotyped donors. The number of typed donors differed by locus: roughly 620-640 for A, B, C, DRB1 and DQB1; some 540 for DQA1; 606 for DPA1; and 450 to 480 for DPB1. The study combined high-throughput TCR immunosequencing, statistical association of individual TCRs with disease status, and machine learning to predict cytomegalovirus infection status. All discovery cohort repertoires had been generated using a single sequencing platform. Genome-wide SNP genotypes for about three fifths of the 666 donors were used in a later genetic analysis, which treated that subset as a discovery cohort. To decide whether each TCR beta V gene segment behaved as functional or pseudogenic, an earlier analysis of approximately 620 of the donors relied on high-throughput TCR beta sequencing. The study profiled the T cell repertoires of around 700 subjects by immunosequencing and related them to cytomegalovirus serostatus. To study patterns of TCR occurrence, a later analysis re-analyzed previously published TCR beta repertoires from just over 650 donors and added high-resolution HLA genotyping. Roughly 320 gigabases of sequencing data and around 90 million unique TCR sequences made up an early release that covered approximately 650 HLA-typed donors. The later analysis used no new phenotypic data to find candidate immune exposures, relying instead on TCR beta sequences and their occurrence across donors.

Study-wide findings and limitations: In a later genetic analysis, a missense DCLRE1C variant was associated with V-gene and J-gene trimming of TCR beta chains, and the association was replicated in an independent cohort. Sequencing depth was assumed to be roughly uniform across donors in the presence/absence analyses, though that assumption may not hold. The classifier was reported to diagnose cytomegalovirus status with high specificity and sensitivity in both the original and validation cohorts. According to a later analysis, most CMV-associated TCR beta chains appeared to be HLA-restricted, and the HLA associations seemed to be driven largely by CMV exposure. Approximately 16 rarely observed V segments, including chromosome 9 orphons, were excluded from the earlier analysis of about 500 of the donors because counts were too low. Compared with equally common non-associated chains, HLA-associated TCR beta chains in a later analysis were more clonally expanded and had lower generation probabilities. According to a later genetic analysis, donors in an Asian-associated ancestry cluster had fewer N-insertions in productive TCRs than the roughly 670-donor mean. Because some donors lacked HLA typing at each locus, the association tests relied only on the typed subset. Because the 87-base-pair reads could not distinguish some IMGT-functional V segments, including TRBV6-2 and TRBV6-3, those segments were excluded. The study gave a list of about 150 TCR beta chains associated with cytomegalovirus. In a later analysis, several top co-occurrence clusters were reported to appear linked to parvovirus B19, influenza, CMV and Epstein-Barr virus. In a later analysis, the rate of TCR association differed among HLA loci, with DRB1 alleles having the most associated TCRs and HLA-C alleles having the fewest. Broadly in line with IMGT annotations, most TCR beta V segments showed up in productive rearrangements about 87% or about 30% of the time in an earlier analysis of approximately 640 of the donors. A group of highly shared sequence variants was considered likely to be a technical artifact of the sequencing pipeline. Most TCR sequences were observed very rarely across donors, whereas some public TCRs were present in many individuals. The only immune exposure information available for the cohort was CMV serostatus. Only TCR beta chains were sequenced in this cohort, and the absence of alpha or paired-chain data limited detectable features. A further reported finding was that TCR beta sequences accurately predicted the HLA-A and HLA-B alleles for most subjects in the first cohort. It was suggested by the authors that the approach could potentially be generalized to other disease states and immunological phenotypes. In vitro tests confirmed that a few of the cytomegalovirus-associated TCR beta chains recognize cytomegalovirus antigens. Linkage disequilibrium might explain the correlated functional status among segregating V segments, but an unknown experimental factor could not be excluded. A later analysis associated about 18,000 TCR beta sequences with specific HLA alleles at a false discovery rate of 0.05. Assigning TCR associations to individual alleles was difficult when HLA alleles, especially DR and DQ, strongly co-occurred.

Library construction relied on the immunoSEQ multiplex PCR assay. The multiplex PCR relied on a mix of 60 forward primers for TCR Vbeta segments and 13 reverse primers for TCR Jbeta segments. The CDR3 region of rearranged TCR beta genes was amplified from genomic DNA by a multiplex PCR assay. The Illumina HiSeq System was used to sequence the amplified TCR beta libraries as 87-base-pair reads. On the authors' methods: A later analysis tallied roughly 80 million unique TCR beta chains across the 610 or so repertoires, and some 12 million of those chains were shared by two or more donors. Raw reads were error-corrected and collapsed into unique sequences with a nearest-neighbor algorithm that merged closely related sequences to remove PCR and sequencing errors. V, D and J gene segments were assigned by aligning CDR3 sequences to IMGT reference sequences. Each retained sequence needed at least a six-nucleotide match to both a V gene segment and a J gene segment. A rearrangement was called productive if the CDR3 had no stop codons and remained in frame with V and J, and every other rearrangement was called non-productive. CDR3 was defined according to IMGT convention as the region running from the second conserved V-encoded cysteine to the conserved J-encoded phenylalanine. The earlier analysis of about 590 of the donors excluded sequences that lacked an unambiguous match to a single V gene segment. An earlier analysis of several hundred of the donors called V segments functional above 56.7% productive rearrangements and segregating when the between-donor standard deviation exceeded 5%. A statistical classification framework was built for diagnosing cytomegalovirus status from the catalog of TCR beta chain sequences. In a later analysis, V and J genes were assigned by comparing TCR nucleotide sequences against IMGT/GENE-DB human TR gene sequences. A later analysis assigned CDR3 sequences and most-parsimonious VDJ recombination scenarios with the TCRdist pipeline. In a later analysis, each TCR beta chain was defined by its CDR3 amino acid sequence together with its V-gene family, and reads lacking a unique V-gene family were excluded. To address suspected cross-contamination and a sequencing artifact, a later analysis removed approximately 590 highly shared, low-generation-probability nucleotide sequences. For each public chain, a later analysis derived a clonal expansion index from normalized ranks of inferred template counts within each repertoire. In a later analysis, generation probabilities were computed with a VDJ recombination model fitted to out-of-frame rearrangements, and the resulting probabilities were checked against IGoR. In a later analysis, TCR-TCR, TCR-HLA and TCR-CMV co-occurrence was scored with hypergeometric tests, and a repertoire-size bias correction was applied to TCR pairs. To estimate false discovery rates, a later analysis permuted the HLA or CMV assignments 20 times. In a later analysis, co-occurring TCRs were grouped using DBSCAN, and TCRdist sequence similarity was added for clustering within HLA-allele-positive subsets. Co-occurrence clustering excluded repertoires with fewer than 30,000 or more than 120,000 public chains, plus five with anomalous nucleotide sharing. Entries here come from immuneACCESS through TCRdb and include only in-frame sequences with V and J called. Some clones fail to appear in such tables; in the studies checked, an unresolved V gene covers under half of the shortfall, and the cause of the remainder is unknown. The DNA gave D and trimming, while V, J and clone size come from that table. Present in this sample are some 180,000 clones, 75% to 85% of which were seen just once. Under 3% of the sample is held by the ten biggest clonotypes.

Concerning this clone: No antigen is known for it. Base qualities are missing; no much larger clone stands one base away.

The cohort comprised 710 or so healthy bone marrow donors. At the time of sampling, all cohort members were nominally healthy, though unrecorded immune exposures were likely present. The donor was CMV seropositive and was included in the group of 300 or so seropositive cohort members. Every donor gave a peripheral blood sample, and the peripheral blood mononuclear cells from that sample were used for TCR beta sequencing. Genomic DNA was extracted from the blood cell samples with the Qiagen DNeasy Blood Extraction Kit. CDR1 LNHDA and CDR2 SQIVND were looked up in the germline V gene (reference sequence). V and J lose 5 bases and 0 bases, and a span of 13 bases separates them. From its cysteine to its phenylalanine, the CDR3 spans 15 amino acids. Left in the record is the CDR3 DNA by itself, 45 bases read in frame from the first base.

The sample comprised PBMCs. This sequence uses TRBV19 and TRBJ1-2, with the D gene not confidently named. The receptor comes from a woman aged 25 to 39 in good health and CMV-seropositive. The nucleotides read TGTGCCAGTAGTCCCCCCCGGCTAGCTAACTATGGCTACACCTTC. Its translation reads: CASSPPRLANYGYTF.